This T cell receptor (beta chain) was sequenced during a study of T cell repertoires in cytomegalovirus infection. Study details: From public TCR beta signatures came an indication of both CMV infection and matching HLA type. Study-level points and caveats: The cumulative frequency of public TCR beta families distinguished individuals who carried CMV together with the relevant HLA. HLA-C-restricted CMV clonotypes gave the most frequent clonotype in two of eight donors.

CDR1 DFQATT and CDR2 SNEGSKA come from the germline V gene (reference sequence). The CDR3 length is 13 residues. The V end was cut by 3 bases, the J end by 0 bases, with 6 bases between. TCRdb itself ran the reads through MiXCR, one entry per CDR3 protein. The profile shows roughly 310,000 distinct CDR3 sequences, roughly 15% of them singletons. A word on this clonotype: As yet, its antigen is unknown.

The chain carries TRBV20-1 and TRBJ2-1; D might be TRBD1 (5 bases). Sequencing used PBMCs. This clonotype originated in a human donor in good health (CMV status not recorded). Some clones in this sample may be carry-over from other donors' samples. The CDR3 nucleotides are TGCAGTGCTAGGGGGCCCTCCTACAATGAGCAGTTCTTC. Amino acid sequence: CSARGPSYNEQFF.